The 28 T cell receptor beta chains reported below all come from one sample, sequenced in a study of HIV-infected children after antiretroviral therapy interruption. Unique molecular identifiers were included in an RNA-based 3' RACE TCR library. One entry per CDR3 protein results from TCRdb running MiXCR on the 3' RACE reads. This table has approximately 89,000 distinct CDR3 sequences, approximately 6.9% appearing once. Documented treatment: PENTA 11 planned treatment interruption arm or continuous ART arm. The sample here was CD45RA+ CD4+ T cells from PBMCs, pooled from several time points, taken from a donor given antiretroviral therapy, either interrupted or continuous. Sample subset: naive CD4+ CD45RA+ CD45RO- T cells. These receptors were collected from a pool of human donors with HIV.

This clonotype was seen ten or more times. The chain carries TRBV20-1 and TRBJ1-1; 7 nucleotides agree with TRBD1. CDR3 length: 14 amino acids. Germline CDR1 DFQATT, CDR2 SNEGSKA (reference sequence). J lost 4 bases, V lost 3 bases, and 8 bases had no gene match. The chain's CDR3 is CSASWRKGATEAFF. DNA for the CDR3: TGCAGTGCTAGTTGGAGGAAGGGGGCCACTGAAGCTTTCTTT.

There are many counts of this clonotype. The CDR3 region has the DNA TGTGCCACCGTACAGGGACCTTTGCGGGGAACAGATACGCAGTATTTT. Protein sequence: CATVQGPLRGTDTQYF. The chain links TRBV7-9 to TRBJ2-3; the D call may be TRBD1 or TRBD2 (6 bases each). Trimming took 10 bases from V and 3 from J, leaving 23 bases between them. Germline CDR1 SEHNR, CDR2 FQNEAQ (reference sequence). CDR3 length equals 16 residues.

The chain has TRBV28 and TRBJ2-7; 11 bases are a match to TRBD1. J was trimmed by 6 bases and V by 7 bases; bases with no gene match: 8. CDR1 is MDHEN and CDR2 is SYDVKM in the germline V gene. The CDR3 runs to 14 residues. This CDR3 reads CASKDGQGALEQYF. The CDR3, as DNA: TGTGCCAGCAAAGACGGACAGGGGGCTCTCGAGCAGTACTTC.

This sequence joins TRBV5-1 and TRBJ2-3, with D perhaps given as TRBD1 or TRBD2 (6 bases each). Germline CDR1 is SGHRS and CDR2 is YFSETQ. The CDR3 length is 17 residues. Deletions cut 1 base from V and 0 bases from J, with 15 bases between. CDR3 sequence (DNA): TGCGCCAGCAGCTTGACGGGACGGGGGCGTAGCACAGATACGCAGTATTTT. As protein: CASSLTGRGRSTDTQYF.

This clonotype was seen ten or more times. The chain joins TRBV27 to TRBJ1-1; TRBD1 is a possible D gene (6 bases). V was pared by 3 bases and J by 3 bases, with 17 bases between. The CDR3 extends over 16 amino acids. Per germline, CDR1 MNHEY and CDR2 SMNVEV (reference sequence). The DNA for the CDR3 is TGTGCCAGCAGTTTGCGTTGGACAGATAAGGACACTGAAGCTTTCTTT. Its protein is CASSLRWTDKDTEAFF.

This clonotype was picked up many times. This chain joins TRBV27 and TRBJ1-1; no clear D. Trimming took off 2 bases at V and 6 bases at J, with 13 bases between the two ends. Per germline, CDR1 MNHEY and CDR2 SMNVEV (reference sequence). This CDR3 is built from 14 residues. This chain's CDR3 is CASSLGKRLAEAFF. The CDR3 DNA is TGTGCCAGCAGTTTAGGGAAACGTCTCGCTGAAGCTTTCTTT.

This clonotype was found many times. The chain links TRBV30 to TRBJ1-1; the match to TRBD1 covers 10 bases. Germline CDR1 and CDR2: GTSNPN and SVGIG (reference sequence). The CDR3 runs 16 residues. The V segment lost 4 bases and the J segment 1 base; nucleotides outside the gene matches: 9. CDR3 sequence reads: CAWNLGDRGRNTEAFF. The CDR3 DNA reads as TGTGCCTGGAATTTAGGGGACAGGGGACGGAACACTGAAGCTTTCTTT. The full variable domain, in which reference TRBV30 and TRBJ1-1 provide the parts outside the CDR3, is SQTIHQWPATLVQPVGSPLSLECTVEGTSNPNLYWYRQAAGRGLQLLFYSVGIGQISSEVPQNLSASRPQDRQFILSSKKLLLSDSGFYLCAWNLGDRGRNTEAFFGQGTRLTVV.

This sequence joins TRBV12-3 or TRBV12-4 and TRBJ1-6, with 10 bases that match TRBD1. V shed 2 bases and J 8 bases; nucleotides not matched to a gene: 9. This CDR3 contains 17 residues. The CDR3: CASSLSLGTGVYSPLHF. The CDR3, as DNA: TGTGCCAGCAGTTTATCTCTTGGGACAGGGGTATATTCACCCCTCCACTTT.

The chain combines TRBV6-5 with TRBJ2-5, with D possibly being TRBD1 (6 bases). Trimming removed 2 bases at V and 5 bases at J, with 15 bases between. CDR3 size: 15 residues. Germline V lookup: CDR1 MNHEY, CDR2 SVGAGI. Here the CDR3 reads CASSYRTGIQETQYF. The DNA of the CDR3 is TGTGCCAGCAGTTACAGAACAGGGATTCAGGAGACCCAGTACTTC.

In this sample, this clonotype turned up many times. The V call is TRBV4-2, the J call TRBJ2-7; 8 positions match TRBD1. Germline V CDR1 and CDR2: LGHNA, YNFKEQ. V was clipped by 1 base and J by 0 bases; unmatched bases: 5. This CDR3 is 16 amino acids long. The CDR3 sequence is CASSQVRGQGSYEQYF. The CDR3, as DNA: TGTGCCAGCAGCCAAGTTAGAGGACAGGGCTCCTACGAGCAGTACTTC.

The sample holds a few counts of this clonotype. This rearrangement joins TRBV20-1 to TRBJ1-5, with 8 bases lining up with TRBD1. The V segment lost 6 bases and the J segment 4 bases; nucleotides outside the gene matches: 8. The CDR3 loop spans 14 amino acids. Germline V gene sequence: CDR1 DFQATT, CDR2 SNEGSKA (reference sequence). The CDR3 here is CSADRGGKNQPQHF. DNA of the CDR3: TGCAGTGCCGACAGGGGAGGAAAAAATCAGCCCCAGCATTTT.

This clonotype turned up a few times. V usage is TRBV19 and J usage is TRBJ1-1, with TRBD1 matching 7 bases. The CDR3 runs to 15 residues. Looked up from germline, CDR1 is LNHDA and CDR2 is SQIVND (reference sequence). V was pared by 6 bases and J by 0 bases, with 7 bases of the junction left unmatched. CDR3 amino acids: CASRRGQSMNTEAFF. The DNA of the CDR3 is TGTGCCAGTAGAAGGGGACAGTCCATGAACACTGAAGCTTTCTTT.

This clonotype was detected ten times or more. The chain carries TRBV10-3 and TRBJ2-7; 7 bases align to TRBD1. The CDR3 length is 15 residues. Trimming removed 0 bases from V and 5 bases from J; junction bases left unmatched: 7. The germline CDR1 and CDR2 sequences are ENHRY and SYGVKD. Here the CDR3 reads CAISESKGQRDEQYF. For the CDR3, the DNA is TGTGCCATCAGTGAGTCGAAGGGACAGAGGGACGAGCAGTACTTC.

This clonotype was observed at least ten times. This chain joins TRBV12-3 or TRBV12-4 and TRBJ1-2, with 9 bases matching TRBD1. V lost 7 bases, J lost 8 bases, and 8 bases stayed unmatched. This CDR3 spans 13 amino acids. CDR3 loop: CASNRDRVGGYTF. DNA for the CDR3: TGTGCCAGCAACCGGGACAGGGTGGGAGGCTACACCTTC.

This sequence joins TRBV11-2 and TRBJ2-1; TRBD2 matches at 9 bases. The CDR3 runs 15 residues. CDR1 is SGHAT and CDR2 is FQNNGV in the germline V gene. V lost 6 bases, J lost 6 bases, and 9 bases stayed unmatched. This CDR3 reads CASRGRGGDFNEQFF. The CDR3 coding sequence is TGTGCCAGCAGGGGGCGGGGGGGCGATTTCAATGAGCAGTTCTTC.

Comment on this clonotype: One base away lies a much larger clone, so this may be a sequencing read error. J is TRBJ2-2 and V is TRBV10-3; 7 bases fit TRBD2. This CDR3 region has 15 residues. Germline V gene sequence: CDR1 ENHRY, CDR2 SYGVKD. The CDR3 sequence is CAITPTGLTTVELFF. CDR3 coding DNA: TGTGCCATCACGCCGACGGGACTAACAACCGTGGAGCTGTTTTTT.

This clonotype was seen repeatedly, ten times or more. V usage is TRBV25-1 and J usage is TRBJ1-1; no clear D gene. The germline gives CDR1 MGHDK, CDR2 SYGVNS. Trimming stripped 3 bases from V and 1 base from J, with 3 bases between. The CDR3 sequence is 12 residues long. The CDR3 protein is CASSDPNTEAFF. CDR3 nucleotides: TGTGCCAGCAGTGACCCGAACACTGAAGCTTTCTTT.

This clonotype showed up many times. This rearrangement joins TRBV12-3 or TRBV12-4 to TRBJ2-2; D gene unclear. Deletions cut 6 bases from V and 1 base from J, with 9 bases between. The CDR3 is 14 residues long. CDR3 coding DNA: TGTGCCAGCAGACCCGACATGAACACCGGGGAGCTGTTTTTT. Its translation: CASRPDMNTGELFF.

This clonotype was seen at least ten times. This CDR3 reads CASSSRAGQINSPLHF. CDR3 nucleotide sequence: TGTGCCAGCAGCTCCCGGGCGGGACAGATAAATTCACCCCTCCACTTT. The chain links TRBV7-2 to TRBJ1-6; 7 nucleotides align to TRBD1. CDR1 SGHTA and CDR2 FQGNSA come from the germline V gene. This CDR3 comprises 16 residues. With V trimmed by 4 bases and J by 7 bases, 10 bases remained unmatched.

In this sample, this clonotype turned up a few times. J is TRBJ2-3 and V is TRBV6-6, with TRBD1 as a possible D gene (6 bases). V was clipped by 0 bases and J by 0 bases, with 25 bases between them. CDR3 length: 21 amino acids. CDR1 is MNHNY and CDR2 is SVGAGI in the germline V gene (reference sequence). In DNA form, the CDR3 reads TGTGCCAGCAGTTACTCGGCCTTAGGTTGGGGGCCCCCGCCTAGCACAGATACGCAGTATTTT. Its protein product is CASSYSALGWGPPPSTDTQYF.

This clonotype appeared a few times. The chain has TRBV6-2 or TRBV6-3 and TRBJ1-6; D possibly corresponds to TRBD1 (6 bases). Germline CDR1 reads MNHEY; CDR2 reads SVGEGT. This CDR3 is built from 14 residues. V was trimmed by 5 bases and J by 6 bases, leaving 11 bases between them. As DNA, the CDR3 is TGTGCCAGCAGTCCCGGGACATTTAATTCACCCCTCCACTTT. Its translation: CASSPGTFNSPLHF.

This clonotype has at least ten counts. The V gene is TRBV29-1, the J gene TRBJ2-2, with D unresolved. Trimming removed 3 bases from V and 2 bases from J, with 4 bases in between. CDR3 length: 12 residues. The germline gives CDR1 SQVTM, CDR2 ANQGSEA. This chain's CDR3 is CSVDFNTGELFF. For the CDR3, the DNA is TGCAGCGTTGACTTCAACACCGGGGAGCTGTTTTTT.

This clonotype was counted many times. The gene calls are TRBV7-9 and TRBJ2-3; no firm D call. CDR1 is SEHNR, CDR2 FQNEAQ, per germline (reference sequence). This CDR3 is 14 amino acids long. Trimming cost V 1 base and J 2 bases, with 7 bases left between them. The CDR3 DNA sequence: TGTGCCAGCAGCTTAGGCATCGACACAGATACGCAGTATTTT. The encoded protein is CASSLGIDTDTQYF.

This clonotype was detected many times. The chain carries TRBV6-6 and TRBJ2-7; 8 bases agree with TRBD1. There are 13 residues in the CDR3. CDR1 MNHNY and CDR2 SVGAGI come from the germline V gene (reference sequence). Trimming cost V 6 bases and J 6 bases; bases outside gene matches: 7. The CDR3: CASRTGQGAEQYF. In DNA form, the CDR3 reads TGTGCCAGCAGAACAGGACAGGGTGCCGAGCAGTACTTC.

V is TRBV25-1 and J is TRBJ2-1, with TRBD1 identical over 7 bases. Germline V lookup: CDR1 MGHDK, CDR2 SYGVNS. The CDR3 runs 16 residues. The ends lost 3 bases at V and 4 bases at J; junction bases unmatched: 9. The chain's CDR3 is CASSDSGTAFYNEQFF. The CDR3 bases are TGTGCCAGCAGTGATTCCGGGACAGCCTTTTACAATGAGCAGTTCTTC.

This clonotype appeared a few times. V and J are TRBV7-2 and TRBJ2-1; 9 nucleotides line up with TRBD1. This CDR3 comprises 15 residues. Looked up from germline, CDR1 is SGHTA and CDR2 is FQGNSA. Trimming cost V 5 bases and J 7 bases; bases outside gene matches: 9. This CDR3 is CASSPKDRGKNEQFF. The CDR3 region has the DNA TGTGCCAGCAGCCCGAAAGACAGGGGGAAGAATGAGCAGTTCTTC.

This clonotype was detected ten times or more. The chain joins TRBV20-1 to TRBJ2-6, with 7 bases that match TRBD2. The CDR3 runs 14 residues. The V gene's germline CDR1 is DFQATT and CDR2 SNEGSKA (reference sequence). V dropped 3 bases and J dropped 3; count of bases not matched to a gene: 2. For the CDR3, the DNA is TGCAGTGCTAGCGGGGGGAGTGGGGCCAACGTCCTGACTTTC. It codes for CSASGGSGANVLTF.

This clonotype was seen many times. In DNA, the CDR3 is TGTGCCAGCAGTCACAGGGCCATTGAAGCTTTCTTT. Amino acids: CASSHRAIEAFF. This chain uses TRBV7-2 with TRBJ1-1; D is perhaps TRBD1 (6 bases). Germline V CDR1 and CDR2: SGHTA, FQGNSA. The CDR3 totals 12 residues. Deletions cut 6 bases from V and 7 bases from J, with 12 bases between.